This T cell receptor beta chain was observed in a study of identical twins. TCRdb called the 5' RACE reads again in MiXCR, with one record for every CDR3 protein. The table includes fewer than 900,000 distinct CDR3 sequences, over 15% detected once. The sample was also reused in another study, on T cells expressing NK-cell markers. Turning to that study: Each TCR beta repertoire originated in sorted T cells that were CD3+CD56+NKG2C+, CD3+CD56+NKG2C- or CD3+CD56-NKG2C+. Seven HCMV-seropositive donors and one seronegative donor made up the eight sequenced donors.

This TCR came from a woman between 18 and 29 years old in good health. Sample: PBMCs.

The CDR3 coding sequence is TGTGCCATCAGTGAGTCGTCAGTTAATCAGCCCCAGCATTTT. This encodes CAISESSVNQPQHF. This chain connects TRBV10-3 to TRBJ1-5, with D unclear. This CDR3 comprises 14 residues. Germline CDR1 and CDR2: ENHRY and SYGVKD. Trimming stripped 0 bases from V and 4 bases from J, with 7 bases between.